These T cell receptor beta chains were read from a single sample in a study of identical twins. One entry per CDR3 protein, called by TCRdb with MiXCR from the 5' RACE reads. In the table there are 1.5 million to 2 million distinct CDR3 sequences, less than 35% of which are singletons. The sequenced sample was cord blood. These receptors all come from a newborn girl in good health. CDR3s include the opening cysteine and the closing phenylalanine or tryptophan. D genes are given only for firm matches.

>-|TRBJ2-7|TRBV7-9
CASSSTSNTIYEQYF
>-|TRBJ2-5|TRBV4-1
CASSQEPRASTQYF
>TRBD1|TRBJ1-5|TRBV28
CASIRGQDLRPQHF
>TRBD2|TRBJ2-7|TRBV29-1
CSVEAGLGGDEQYF
>TRBD2|TRBJ2-3|TRBV3-1
CASSTSVSDTQYF
>-|TRBJ2-7|TRBV6-5
CASSSGLQGPGEQYF
>-|TRBJ1-6|TRBV24-1
CATSGQYNSPLHF
>-|TRBJ1-1|TRBV13
CASSLGSGGAFF
>TRBD1|TRBJ1-2|TRBV3-1
CASSQDWQGGGYTF
>-|TRBJ1-5|TRBV6-6
CASSYSSLGDANQPQHF
>TRBD1|TRBJ1-1|TRBV20-1
CSATSDRAARTEAFF
>TRBD2|TRBJ2-7|TRBV13
CASSLGPSGSDSYEQYF
>-|TRBJ2-4|TRBV5-1
CASSLTGRGNIQYF
>TRBD1|TRBJ2-1|TRBV24-1
CATSDSKDRADEQFF
>-|TRBJ1-4|TRBV19
CASSKQGGEKLFF
>TRBD1|TRBJ2-3|TRBV4-1
CASSQDWGTGGTDTQYF
>TRBD2|TRBJ2-7|TRBV20-1
CSARSGETYEQYF
>-|TRBJ1-2|TRBV7-9
CASSYSTWGTNYGYTF
>-|-|TRBV27
CASSLVPTSSYNEQYF
>TRBD1|TRBJ2-4|TRBV6-1
CAARTGLAKNIQYF
>-|TRBJ2-3|TRBV12-3/TRBV12-4
CASSLGGSVDTQYF
>-|TRBJ2-7|TRBV30
CAWSRGARSYEQYF
>TRBD2|TRBJ2-3|TRBV11-2
CASSLQVSGRTDTQYF
>-|TRBJ1-5|TRBV12-3/TRBV12-4
CASSLTVESNQPQHF
>TRBD1|TRBJ2-7|TRBV5-1
CASSPDLGQENEQYF
>-|-|TRBV5-1
CASSLVFDNEQYF
>TRBD2|-|TRBV12-3/TRBV12-4
CASSLRIWGLAGNGSYNEQYF
>-|TRBJ2-7|TRBV28
CASSLSEGEQYF
>-|TRBJ2-3|TRBV20-1
CSAGRSANTDTQYF
>TRBD2|TRBJ2-2|TRBV28
CASSSQTSGTGELFF
>-|TRBJ2-7|TRBV10-3
CAISESKQGFYEQYF
>TRBD2|TRBJ2-1|TRBV15
CATSYQLAGAYNEQFF